This T cell receptor (beta chain) was sequenced in a study of glioma-infiltrating T cells (TCRdb year 2016). The study in broad terms: Low-grade gliomas were WHO grade II oligodendrogliomas or astrocytomas, and glioblastomas were WHO grade IV tumors sampled at initial rather than recurrent diagnosis. Glioma patients received dexamethasone for six or fewer days before surgery. For blood libraries, the target was about 4- to 11-fold sequencing coverage of 1 million or so peripheral T cells. The study sequenced TCR alpha- and beta-chain repertoires from glioma tissue, from non-neoplastic brain tissue and from matched peripheral blood mononuclear cells. To gauge divergence between tissue and blood T-cell populations, every tissue-infiltrating repertoire was compared against the peripheral blood repertoire from the same patient. The paired cohort was made up of three low-grade glioma patients, under ten primary glioblastoma patients and three non-glioma patients who contributed non-neoplastic brain tissue. Beyond this particular receptor, the publication reports: The group comparisons were based on small numbers of patients: three non-neoplastic, three low-grade glioma and roughly eight glioblastoma patients. VJ-independent divergence between tissue and blood was found to be below expectation in non-neoplastic patients but above expectation in all gliomas, particularly low-grade gliomas. A signature set of shared blood CDR3 motifs marked patients with low tissue-blood divergence and was depleted in highly divergent patients. Very few CDR3 sequences were shared between tissue and blood, attributed to high CDR3 diversity and limited sampling.

The iRepertoire nested amplicon-rescue multiplex PCR (arm-PCR) platform was used to amplify TCR alpha and beta CDR3 regions from RNA. The input for one-step reverse transcription and amplification was roughly 95-400 ng of tissue mRNA or PBMC total RNA. Following bead purification, Illumina adapters were added through a secondary multiplex PCR, and the libraries were then gel-purified between 200 and 400 bp. The libraries contained internal 6-nucleotide barcodes that were used for demultiplexing. The libraries were sequenced on an Illumina MiSeq using 2x220 or 2x250 nucleotide paired-end reads. As for the original processing: Paired reads were merged using FLASH 1.2.11 and aligned with BWA-MEM to the GRCh37 human genome, and TRA and TRB reads were then extracted. An IMGT-derived reference of cassette sequences and CDR3 motifs, with pseudogenes included, was used for V and J assignment. Three-frame translation of reads was performed, and productive CDR3s were defined as those with a C...FGXG motif and no stop codons. A clonotype was defined as a unique combination of a V-J cassette pair and a CDR3 amino acid sequence. Filtering of reads was based on Hamming distance, with the threshold set by the sequence error rate of each sample in mapped regions. TCRdb reprocessed the public reads (quality trimming at Q25 with fastp, clone calling with MiXCR) and kept in-frame beta chains. Rows with one shared CDR3 protein collapse into an entry with the most common genes and DNA. TCRdb, not the authors, supplied the V and J calls. This sample gives approximately 400,000 distinct CDR3 sequences in total; less than 50% of them show up just once. The ten largest clones represent 9.5% to 15% of the sample.

Immediately after resection, surgical brain or tumor specimens were cryofrozen in liquid nitrogen, and peripheral blood cells were collected at the same time. Its CDR3 holds 14 amino acids, cysteine through phenylalanine. The kept DNA is CDR3 alone, 42 bases in frame from the first base. The germline V gene gives CDR1 as KGHDR and CDR2 as SFDVKD. Trimming at the junction amounts to 0 bases on V and 5 bases on J, and the germline ends lie 8 bases apart. This clonotype was counted a few times. Its antigen remains unidentified. The record has no base qualities; no much larger clone is one base away. This TCR was recovered from a human donor with low-grade glioma or glioblastoma, undergoing nonglioma brain surgery, or in good health (not recorded which). The chain uses TRBV24-1 and TRBJ2-3, with no confidently assigned D gene. Input material: glioma tissue, nonneoplastic brain tissue, or PBMCs (not recorded which). The DNA sequence follows: TGTGCCACCAGTGATTTGTTGGTGGGAGATACGCAGTATTTT. It is translated as CATSDLLVGDTQYF.